The sequence of this TCR beta chain was determined in a study of blood T cell repertoires in COVID-19. All enrollees were roughly 18 to 90 years old and from fewer than 30 US areas. Sequenced by immunoSEQ multiplex PCR; TCRdb stores in-frame clones only, minus some. The sample has 150,000 or so clones; over 75% are singletons. CDR1 KGHSH and CDR2 LQKENI come from the germline V gene. V shed 5 bases and J shed 3 bases, with 13 bases lying between them. The CDR3 extends over 15 amino acids. Sample: PBMCs or T cells enriched from blood (not recorded which). The J gene is TRBJ1-4, the V gene TRBV18; no clear D. This TCR derives from a woman aged 45 to 65 who had recovered from COVID-19. CDR3 DNA: TGTGCCAGCTCATCAACCGGGAGTCCTAATGAAAAACTGTTTTTT. This sequence encodes CASSSTGSPNEKLFF. The variable domain in full, completed from reference TRBV18 and TRBJ1-4, reads NAGVMQNPRHLVRRRGQEARLRCSPMKGHSHVYWYRQLPEEGLKFMVYLQKENIIDESGMPKERFSAEFPKEGPSILRIQQVVRGDSAAYFCASSSTGSPNEKLFFGSGTQLSVL.